The 32 T cell receptor beta chains reported below all come from one sample, sequenced in a study of OX40 agonist ivuxolimab in advanced cancers. Using immunoSEQ multiplex PCR, the repertoire was profiled, and TCRdb retains in-frame clones only, with some absent. The sample lists tens of thousands of clones; approximately 78% were seen once. Sample: CD4+ or CD8+ T cells sorted from blood, taken in a trial of the OX40 agonist ivuxolimab. The receptor set was obtained from an adult with an advanced solid tumor such as melanoma, head and neck, liver or kidney cancer.

V usage is TRBV7-8 and J usage is TRBJ2-2, with TRBD1 as a possible D gene (6 bases). From germline, CDR1 is SGHVS and CDR2 FQNEAQ. The length of the CDR3 is 14 residues. V lost 6 bases and J 6 bases, leaving 14 bases between the germline ends. CDR3 protein: CASRRDISAGELFF. The CDR3 coding sequence is TGTGCCAGCAGACGGGACATTAGTGCCGGGGAGCTGTTTTTT. Variable domain in full (rest from reference TRBV7-8 and TRBJ2-2): GAGVSQSPRYKVAKRGQDVALRCDPISGHVSLFWYQQALGQGPEFLTYFQNEAQLDKSGLPSDRFFAERPEGSVSTLKIQRTQQEDSAVYLCASRRDISAGELFFGEGSRLTVL.

This clone was detected once. This rearrangement joins TRBV11-3 to TRBJ2-2, with no clear D. Germline V gene lookup returns CDR1 SGHNT and CDR2 YENEEA. This CDR3 has 12 residues. The V end was cut by 5 bases, the J end by 6 bases, with 7 bases between. The chain's CDR3 is CASSHRAGELFF. The CDR3 DNA reads as TGTGCCAGCAGCCACCGGGCCGGGGAGCTGTTTTTT.

The gene calls are TRBV7-9 and TRBJ1-1, with 7 bases matching TRBD1. The CDR3 has 14 residues. Germline values: CDR1 SEHNR, CDR2 FQNEAQ (reference sequence). The V segment lost 5 bases and the J segment 1 base; nucleotides outside the gene matches: 4. DNA of the CDR3: TGTGCCAGCAGCCCCCGGACAGGGAACACTGAAGCTTTCTTT. This gives the protein CASSPRTGNTEAFF.

The chain employs TRBV19 and TRBJ1-1, with D possibly matching TRBD1 (6 bases). This CDR3 contains 14 residues. Between the trimmed V and J ends, which lost 5 bases and 10 bases, there was a span of 20 bases. Germline values: CDR1 LNHDA, CDR2 SQIVND (reference sequence). The CDR3 loop is CASSLGATLGRAFF. CDR3 nucleotide sequence: TGTGCCAGTAGTTTGGGGGCAACCCTCGGGCGAGCTTTCTTT. The full variable domain, in which reference TRBV19 and TRBJ1-1 provide the parts outside the CDR3, is DGGITQSPKYLFRKEGQNVTLSCEQNLNHDAMYWYRQDPGQGLRLIYYSQIVNDFQKGDIAEGYSVSREKKESFPLTVTSAQKNPTAFYLCASSLGATLGRAFFGQGTRLTVV.

The V call is TRBV5-4, the J call TRBJ2-7; 7 positions agree with TRBD2. The CDR3 loop spans 15 amino acids. In germline, CDR1 is SGHNT, CDR2 YYREEE (reference sequence). Trimming removed 4 bases from V and 0 bases from J; junction bases left unmatched: 7. CDR3 loop: CASSTGTTSSYEQYF. The CDR3 DNA sequence: TGTGCCAGCAGCACCGGGACTACGAGCTCCTACGAGCAGTACTTC. Variable domain in full (rest from reference TRBV5-4 and TRBJ2-7): ETGVTQSPTHLIKTRGQQVTLRCSSQSGHNTVSWYQQALGQGPQFIFQYYREEENGRGNFPPRFSGLQFPNYSSELNVNALELDDSALYLCASSTGTTSSYEQYFGPGTRLTVT.

V is TRBV29-1 and J is TRBJ1-2, with TRBD1 matching 9 bases. V was clipped by 7 bases and J by 9 bases; unmatched bases: 6. The germline V gene encodes CDR1 SQVTM and CDR2 ANQGSEA. This CDR3 is built from 11 residues. CDR3 DNA sequence: TGCAGCGCCCGGACAGGGGAGAGCTACACCTTC. Amino acids: CSARTGESYTF.

The CDR3 sequence is CASSFTSGTQFF. As DNA, the CDR3 is TGTGCCAGTAGTTTCACTAGCGGGACACAATTCTTC. The rearrangement uses TRBV19 and TRBJ2-1; 10 bases fit TRBD2. Germline CDR1 and CDR2: LNHDA and SQIVND (reference sequence). This CDR3 region has 12 residues. The junction had 8 bases not matched to a gene; V was cut back by 5 bases and J by 16 bases.

The chain carries TRBV10-3 and TRBJ2-3, with D possibly TRBD1 on 5 matching bases. The V end lost 10 bases, the J end lost 5 bases, and 19 bases lay between the germline ends. Germline V gene data show CDR1 as ENHRY and CDR2 as SYGVKD. This CDR3 has 14 amino acids. In nucleotides, the CDR3 is TGTGCCAGCGAAAACGGCAGGGAAGAAGATACGCAGTATTTT. Translation: CASENGREEDTQYF.

The chain employs TRBV5-1 and TRBJ1-5; no clear D. V was pared by 4 bases and J by 2 bases, with 10 bases between. CDR3 length equals 14 residues. The germline gives CDR1 SGHRS, CDR2 YFSETQ. The CDR3 here is CASSIKGGNQPQHF. For the CDR3, the DNA is TGCGCCAGCAGCATAAAGGGTGGCAATCAGCCCCAGCATTTT.

V gene TRBV5-1 combines with J gene TRBJ2-7, with 11 nucleotides matching TRBD1. The V gene's germline CDR1 is SGHRS and CDR2 YFSETQ. The CDR3 is made up of 14 amino acids. J was trimmed by 7 bases and V by 4 bases; bases with no gene match: 7. The CDR3 region is CASSIGTGGREQYV. CDR3 DNA sequence: TGCGCCAGCAGCATTGGGACAGGGGGAAGGGAGCAGTACGTC.

This chain connects TRBV28 to TRBJ1-2, with D perhaps matching TRBD1 (5 bases). This CDR3 is built from 17 residues. V lost 3 bases and J 2 bases, leaving 19 bases between the germline ends. The germline V gene has CDR1 MDHEN and CDR2 SYDVKM. The CDR3: CASSFGGALFFNYGYTF. The DNA of the CDR3 is TGTGCCAGCAGTTTCGGAGGGGCCCTATTTTTCAACTATGGCTACACCTTC.

The chain links TRBV7-2 to TRBJ1-6; D is uncertain. Germline CDR1 SGHTA, CDR2 FQGNSA. This CDR3 comprises 15 residues. V was clipped by 0 bases and J by 5 bases, with 8 bases between them. CDR3 in amino acids: CASSLAVTNNSPLHF. CDR3 bases: TGTGCCAGCAGCTTAGCAGTGACGAATAATTCACCCCTCCACTTT.

By share, this clone counts as medium-sized. The rearrangement joins TRBV16 to TRBJ1-5; D unclear. The V gene's germline CDR1 is KGHSY and CDR2 FQNENV. V shed 0 bases and J shed 2 bases, with 11 bases lying between them. The CDR3 contains 16 residues. The CDR3 DNA is TGTGCCAGCAGCCAATCGTCCGGGTTCGGCAATCAGCCCCAGCATTTT. Encoded protein: CASSQSSGFGNQPQHF.

The chain employs TRBV7-9 and TRBJ1-1; D gene unclear. The CDR3 is made up of 15 amino acids. Per the germline V gene, CDR1 is SEHNR and CDR2 is FQNEAQ (reference sequence). The V gene lost 5 bases and the J gene lost 1 base, with 14 bases spanning the gap. The CDR3 DNA reads TGTGCCAGCAGCCCCCACAATTCAGCGAACACTGAAGCTTTCTTT. Translating it yields CASSPHNSANTEAFF.

This chain joins TRBV15 and TRBJ1-1; no reliable D call. V was shortened by 0 bases and J by 8 bases, with 7 bases between the two germline ends. Germline-derived CDR1 and CDR2 are LNHNV and YYDKDF (reference sequence). CDR3 size: 12 residues. The CDR3 sequence: CATSRDLAEAFF. The CDR3 region has the DNA TGTGCCACCAGCAGAGATCTGGCCGAAGCTTTCTTT.

This clone was detected only once. The V gene is TRBV29-1, the J gene TRBJ1-2; D not resolved. The CDR3 has 15 residues. CDR1 and CDR2 from the germline V gene are SQVTM and ANQGSEA. Trimming stripped 0 bases from V and 0 bases from J, with 11 bases between. The CDR3 DNA reads as TGCAGCGTTGAAGATTGGGTAGGGACTAACTATGGCTACACCTTC. This sequence encodes CSVEDWVGTNYGYTF.

The chain links TRBV29-1 to TRBJ2-6; D tentatively reads TRBD1 or TRBD2 (5 bases each). The CDR3 is made up of 16 amino acids. Germline values: CDR1 SQVTM, CDR2 ANQGSEA. V lost 4 bases, J lost 1 base, and 14 bases lay in between. The CDR3 region is CSVARDVNSGANVLTF. CDR3 DNA sequence: TGCAGCGTTGCCAGGGACGTAAATTCTGGGGCCAACGTCCTGACTTTC.

The sample holds one count of this clone. The chain combines TRBV7-2 with TRBJ1-1; D possibly corresponds to TRBD1 (5 bases). Germline V lookup: CDR1 SGHTA, CDR2 FQGNSA. The V and J ends lost 3 bases and 4 bases respectively, with 12 bases between them. This CDR3 region has 14 residues. The CDR3 sequence is CASSFGGTPTEAFF. CDR3 DNA: TGTGCCAGCAGCTTCGGGGGAACCCCCACTGAAGCTTTCTTT. Full variable domain (rest looked up from reference TRBV7-2 and TRBJ1-1): GAGVSQSPSNKVTEKGKDVELRCDPISGHTALYWYRQSLGQGLEFLIYFQGNSAPDKSGLPSDRFSAERTGGSVSTLTIQRTQQEDSAVYLCASSFGGTPTEAFFGQGTRLTVV.

The J gene is TRBJ1-3, the V gene TRBV2, with D maybe TRBD1 (6 bases). V was cut by 6 bases and J by 0 bases, with 12 bases left in between. This CDR3 spans 15 amino acids. Germline lookup yields CDR1 SNHLY and CDR2 FYNNEI. DNA for the CDR3: TGTGCCAGCAGGGCCGACAGGAGCTCTGGAAACACCATATATTTT. As protein: CASRADRSSGNTIYF.

This chain joins TRBV5-6 and TRBJ2-5; possibly TRBD1 for D (6 bases). The CDR3 runs 14 residues. The V gene lost 2 bases and the J gene lost 0 bases, with 8 bases spanning the gap. CDR1 and CDR2 from the germline V gene are SGHDT and YYEEEE. In DNA form, the CDR3 reads TGTGCCAGCAGCTTAACAGGGTACCAAGAGACCCAGTACTTC. This sequence encodes CASSLTGYQETQYF.

The genes are TRBV7-2 and TRBJ2-3; D is uncertain. Germline-derived CDR1 and CDR2 are SGHTA and FQGNSA. V lost 4 bases and J 4 bases, leaving 9 bases between the germline ends. CDR3 length: 13 residues. The CDR3 loop reads CASSSPASDTQYF. CDR3 DNA sequence: TGTGCCAGCAGCTCCCCTGCGTCAGATACGCAGTATTTT.

The rearrangement links TRBV6-5 to TRBJ1-2; a weak D match, TRBD1 (5 bases). The germline gives CDR1 MNHEY, CDR2 SVGAGI. V was cut by 2 bases and J by 3 bases, with 13 bases left in between. CDR3 length: 15 amino acids. CDR3 DNA: TGTGCCAGCAGTTACGGGGGTGGGGAATACTATGGCTACACCTTC. Protein product: CASSYGGGEYYGYTF.

The J gene is TRBJ1-5, the V gene TRBV9; D ambiguous. Trimming took 0 bases from V and 4 from J, leaving 11 bases between them. Germline assignment: CDR1 SGDLS and CDR2 YYNGEE. This CDR3 is built from 15 residues. The DNA of the CDR3 is TGTGCCAGCAGCGTAGGATCGTCGGATAATCAGCCCCAGCATTTT. Translation gives CASSVGSSDNQPQHF.

CDR3: CASSFQDRRDEAFF. DNA for the CDR3: TGTGCCAGCAGCTTTCAGGATCGACGAGATGAAGCTTTCTTT. The V call is TRBV7-2, the J call TRBJ1-1; D uncertain. Trimming stripped 3 bases from V and 7 bases from J, with 15 bases between. The CDR3 runs to 14 residues. CDR1 SGHTA and CDR2 FQGNSA come from the germline V gene. Using reference TRBV7-2 and TRBJ1-1 for the parts outside the CDR3, the full variable domain is GAGVSQSPSNKVTEKGKDVELRCDPISGHTALYWYRQSLGQGLEFLIYFQGNSAPDKSGLPSDRFSAERTGGSVSTLTIQRTQQEDSAVYLCASSFQDRRDEAFFGQGTRLTVV.

The chain has TRBV6-5 and TRBJ2-3, with 7 positions matching TRBD2. Germline trimming cut 2 bases from V and 4 bases from J; bases unmatched to any gene: 6. Germline V gene data show CDR1 as MNHEY and CDR2 as SVGAGI. The CDR3 is 15 amino acids. Written as DNA, the CDR3 is TGTGCCAGCAGTTACGGCGGGAGTTACCCAGATACGCAGTATTTT. It specifies CASSYGGSYPDTQYF.

There are a few counts of this clone. The V call is TRBV18, the J call TRBJ2-5, with D unresolved. Germline lookup yields CDR1 KGHSH and CDR2 LQKENI. Trimming left V 2 bases short and J 4 bases short, with 5 bases between. CDR3 length: 12 amino acids. The chain's CDR3 is CASSPAAETQYF. As DNA, the CDR3 is TGTGCCAGCTCACCAGCAGCAGAGACCCAGTACTTC.

This rearrangement joins TRBV30 to TRBJ2-7; TRBD1 or TRBD2 may be the D gene (5 bases each). The germline CDR1 and CDR2 sequences are GTSNPN and SVGIG (reference sequence). The CDR3 covers 13 residues. V lost 1 base and J lost 2, with 9 bases in between. The CDR3 nucleotides are TGTGCCTGGAGTGCTGGGGGAGCCTACGAGCAGTACTTC. Translated: CAWSAGGAYEQYF.

The rearrangement joins TRBV7-3 to TRBJ2-3; 10 bases align to TRBD1. Germline CDR1 and CDR2: SGHTA and FQGTGA. V was clipped by 4 bases and J by 4 bases; unmatched bases: 5. This CDR3 is 15 amino acids long. The CDR3 DNA sequence: TGTGCCAGCAGCTGGACAGGGGGGGTGTCAGATACGCAGTATTTT. Protein: CASSWTGGVSDTQYF.

The rearrangement joins TRBV11-2 to TRBJ1-1; D uncertain. The CDR3 contains 12 residues. From germline, CDR1 is SGHAT and CDR2 FQNNGV. The V end was cut by 5 bases, the J end by 6 bases, with 10 bases between. The DNA for the CDR3 is TGTGCCAGCAGCAGAACACTGGCTGAAGCTTTCTTT. Its translation: CASSRTLAEAFF.

This clone was picked up a small number of times. V and J are TRBV13 and TRBJ1-2, with D tentatively TRBD1 (6 bases). This CDR3 spans 15 amino acids. Trimming cost V 1 base and J 2 bases, with 11 bases left between them. Germline V lookup: CDR1 PRHDT, CDR2 FYEKMQ (reference sequence). The CDR3 DNA reads as TGTGCCAGCAGCTTAGAGTCCGGGGGCAACTATGGCTACACCTTC. Its translation: CASSLESGGNYGYTF.

The chain uses TRBV5-1 and TRBJ1-2, with D possibly being TRBD1 (5 bases). Trimming took 2 bases from V and 8 from J, leaving 13 bases between them. There are 13 residues in the CDR3. Germline V lookup: CDR1 SGHRS, CDR2 YFSETQ. CDR3 sequence reads: CASSFGAPGGYTF. The CDR3 region has the DNA TGCGCCAGCAGCTTCGGGGCCCCGGGCGGCTACACCTTC.

V usage is TRBV4-2 and J usage is TRBJ2-1; 8 bases are shared with TRBD2. CDR3 length equals 15 residues. Germline assignment: CDR1 LGHNA and CDR2 YNFKEQ. Germline trimming cut 0 bases from V and 4 bases from J; bases unmatched to any gene: 2. CDR3 protein: CASSQEPGGYNEQFF. CDR3 nucleotides: TGTGCCAGCAGCCAAGAACCGGGAGGGTACAATGAGCAGTTCTTC.